This T cell receptor (beta chain) derives from a study of control samples from healthy donors and cancer patients. The V end was cut by 6 bases, the J end by 0 bases, with 13 bases between. This CDR3 region has 15 residues. Germline CDR1 SGDLS, CDR2 YYNGEE. Libraries were prepared by immunoSEQ multiplex PCR; TCRdb keeps only in-frame clonotypes and omits some of them. The data show about 120,000 clones, roughly 91% seen once. The sample holds a few counts of this clone. Sequences were obtained from blood. The clonotype originates from a woman aged 70-85 years in good health. The chain is built from TRBV9 and TRBJ2-1, with unresolved D. As DNA, the CDR3 is TGTGCCAGCAACTCTCGTGATAGCTCCTACAATGAGCAGTTCTTC. Translated, it gives CASNSRDSSYNEQFF.